One and the same sample provided the 16 T cell receptor beta chains below, sequenced in a study of post-analysis software for immune sequencing data. Findings and limits, study-wide: When patients were compared with controls, a handful of TRBV segments were more frequent, TRBV5-6, TRBV5-1 and TRBV20-1 among them.

Unique molecular identifiers tagged the TCR beta cDNA libraries. In TCRdb, the PCR reads were re-called with MiXCR into one record per CDR3 protein. Seen here are around 250,000 distinct CDR3 sequences, less than 40% observed once, and the top ten hold around 4.8%. Their antigens remain unidentified. Sequenced sample: blood. The receptors come from a girl aged 10-17 years with multiple sclerosis.

The CDR3 sequence is CASSQLHSEPGELFF. In nucleotides, the CDR3 is TGCGCCAGCAGCCAACTTCATTCGGAGCCCGGGGAGCTGTTTTTT. This sequence joins TRBV4-1 and TRBJ2-2; the D is unclear. Germline CDR1 is MGHRA and CDR2 is YSYEKL. This CDR3 contains 15 residues. Trimming left V 2 bases short and J 6 bases short, with 13 bases between.

The V gene is TRBV15, the J gene TRBJ2-7; D is unclear. The CDR3 totals 14 residues. Trimming cost V 0 bases and J 1 base, with 7 bases left between them. Looked up from germline, CDR1 is LNHNV and CDR2 is YYDKDF (reference sequence). Here the CDR3 reads CATSRDRTSYEQYF. The DNA of the CDR3 is TGTGCCACCAGCAGAGACAGGACGTCCTACGAGCAGTACTTC.

This clonotype was detected ten times or more. This rearrangement joins TRBV24-1 to TRBJ2-1; 8 positions match TRBD2. The germline V gene has CDR1 KGHDR and CDR2 SFDVKD. The junction had 8 bases not matched to a gene; V was cut back by 5 bases and J by 3 bases. This CDR3 comprises 16 residues. In DNA form, the CDR3 reads TGTGCCACCAGTGCCCCGGAGCGGGAGAGCTACAATGAGCAGTTCTTC. Translation: CATSAPERESYNEQFF.

The chain employs TRBV7-9 and TRBJ1-4; possible D gene TRBD1, 5 bases. Trimming removed 1 base from V and 3 bases from J, with 12 bases in between. The length of the CDR3 is 16 residues. CDR1 and CDR2 (germline): SEHNR, FQNEAQ (reference sequence). As DNA, the CDR3 is TGTGCCAGCAGCTTAGGGGGGACCCCAGCTAATGAAAAACTGTTTTTT. Translated, it gives CASSLGGTPANEKLFF.

The chain has TRBV24-1 and TRBJ2-1; D might be TRBD1 (5 bases). The CDR3 runs to 16 residues. V gave up 5 bases and J gave up 2 bases, with 15 bases separating them. Per germline, CDR1 KGHDR and CDR2 SFDVKD. The CDR3 DNA reads TGTGCCACCAGTGGAAAACAGGAGTGGGCCTACAATGAGCAGTTCTTC. It encodes CATSGKQEWAYNEQFF.

Note on this clonotype: One junction end disagrees with the germline gene, perhaps due to a read error. The chain couples TRBV11-2 to TRBJ2-1; D remains ambiguous. CDR3 length: 13 amino acids. Germline V lookup: CDR1 SGHAT, CDR2 FQNNGV. For the CDR3, the DNA is TGTGCCGGCAGCTTAGAGTCAGCTGCAAAGCAGTTCTTC. Amino acid sequence: CAGSLESAAKQFF.

This clonotype was observed at least ten times. The V call is TRBV20-1, the J call TRBJ2-1, with TRBD2 matching over 12 bases. Unmatched junction bases numbered 3, after V lost 0 bases and J lost 6 bases. This CDR3 spans 15 amino acids. The V gene's germline CDR1 is DFQATT and CDR2 SNEGSKA (reference sequence). CDR3 DNA: TGCAGTGCTAGAGATCGGACTAGCGGGACCAATGAGCAGTTCTTC. Its translation is CSARDRTSGTNEQFF.

In regard to this clonotype: One base away lies a much larger clone, so this may be a sequencing read error. The chain recombines TRBV29-1 with TRBJ2-5; D not resolved. Germline V gene data show CDR1 as SQVTM and CDR2 as ANQGSEA. The CDR3 contains 12 residues. With 6 bases removed from V and 2 bases from J, the gap between germline ends came to 10 bases. The CDR3 DNA sequence: TGCAGCGTACAACTGACGCAAGAGACCCAGTACTTC. Translating gives CSVQLTQETQYF.

The chain couples TRBV30 to TRBJ2-1; D may match TRBD1 or TRBD2 (5 bases each). Germline V gives CDR1 GTSNPN, CDR2 SVGIG (reference sequence). This CDR3 has 15 residues. V was trimmed by 0 bases and J by 4 bases, leaving 13 bases between them. The CDR3 loop reads CAWSVVTGLYNEQFF. In DNA, the CDR3 is TGTGCCTGGAGTGTGGTCACAGGACTTTACAATGAGCAGTTCTTC.

This chain links TRBV6-5 with TRBJ2-5; no reliable D call. The CDR3 loop spans 15 amino acids. V gave up 2 bases and J gave up 0 bases, with 10 bases separating them. Germline values: CDR1 MNHEY, CDR2 SVGAGI. This chain's CDR3 is CASSYGGLDQETQYF. The CDR3 nucleotides are TGTGCCAGCAGTTACGGTGGGCTCGACCAAGAGACCCAGTACTTC.

This clonotype was seen many times. The CDR3 reads CASSLADRGTIQYF. DNA of the CDR3: TGTGCCAGCAGCTTGGCCGACAGGGGGACCATTCAGTACTTC. The chain couples TRBV7-2 to TRBJ2-4, with 9 bases matching TRBD1. CDR3 length: 14 amino acids. Unmatched junction bases numbered 6, after V lost 3 bases and J lost 9 bases. In germline, CDR1 is SGHTA, CDR2 FQGNSA. Combining the CDR3 with reference TRBV7-2 and TRBJ2-4 gives the whole variable domain GAGVSQSPSNKVTEKGKDVELRCDPISGHTALYWYRQSLGQGLEFLIYFQGNSAPDKSGLPSDRFSAERTGGSVSTLTIQRTQQEDSAVYLCASSLADRGTIQYFGAGTRLSVL.

At least ten counts were recorded for this clonotype. This rearrangement joins TRBV7-3 to TRBJ2-6, with TRBD1 as a possible D gene (6 bases). The CDR3 has 21 amino acids. V was clipped by 2 bases and J by 0 bases, with 23 bases between them. The germline CDR1 and CDR2 sequences are SGHTA and FQGTGA. Here the CDR3 reads CASSLPPAPTGESSGANVLTF. CDR3 nucleotide sequence: TGTGCCAGCAGCTTACCCCCCGCCCCGACAGGCGAGAGCTCTGGGGCCAACGTCCTGACTTTC.

This clonotype has only a few counts. V gene TRBV7-9 combines with J gene TRBJ2-1; 11 bases fit TRBD2. This CDR3 has 18 amino acids. J gave up 7 bases and V 6 bases, and 17 bases lay outside the gene matches. Germline loops: CDR1 SEHNR, CDR2 FQNEAQ (reference sequence). DNA of the CDR3: TGTGCCAGCAGATGGACTAGCGGGTATTCCCCTATGGGGAATGAGCAGTTCTTC. Its protein is CASRWTSGYSPMGNEQFF.

This clonotype has ten or more counts. CDR3 bases: TGTGCCACCAGCAGAGATATGCAGGGACCCACAGATACGCAGTATTTT. Translation gives CATSRDMQGPTDTQYF. The chain uses TRBV15 and TRBJ2-3, with D perhaps assigned TRBD1 or TRBD2 (5 bases each). From germline, CDR1 is LNHNV and CDR2 YYDKDF (reference sequence). CDR3 length: 16 amino acids. V gave up 0 bases and J gave up 2 bases, with 12 bases separating them. The entire variable domain, with the rest obtained from reference TRBV15 and TRBJ2-3, is as follows: DAMVIQNPRYQVTQFGKPVTLSCSQTLNHNVMYWYQQKSSQAPKLLFHYYDKDFNNEADTPDNFQSRRPNTSFCFLDIRSPGLGDTAMYLCATSRDMQGPTDTQYFGPGTRLTVL.

V usage is TRBV29-1 and J usage is TRBJ2-7; a possible D gene is TRBD2 (5 bases). CDR1 and CDR2 (germline): SQVTM, ANQGSEA. The CDR3 runs 13 residues. V was trimmed by 1 base and J by 0 bases, leaving 7 bases between them. CDR3 DNA sequence: TGCAGCGTTGAAGGGGGAGACTCCTACGAGCAGTACTTC. Protein sequence: CSVEGGDSYEQYF.

This clonotype has only a few counts. This rearrangement joins TRBV11-1 to TRBJ2-1; 15 bases line up with TRBD2. The closer fit of TRBJ2-7 to the DNA end suggests the J call may be wrong. CDR1 and CDR2 (germline): SGHAT, FQDESV (reference sequence). The CDR3 length is 22 residues. The CDR3 region has the DNA TGTGCCAGCAGCTTATTATTAGGACTAGCGGGAGGGTCCCCCGGCTCCTACAATGAGCAGTACTTC. It encodes CASSLLLGLAGGSPGSYNEQYF.